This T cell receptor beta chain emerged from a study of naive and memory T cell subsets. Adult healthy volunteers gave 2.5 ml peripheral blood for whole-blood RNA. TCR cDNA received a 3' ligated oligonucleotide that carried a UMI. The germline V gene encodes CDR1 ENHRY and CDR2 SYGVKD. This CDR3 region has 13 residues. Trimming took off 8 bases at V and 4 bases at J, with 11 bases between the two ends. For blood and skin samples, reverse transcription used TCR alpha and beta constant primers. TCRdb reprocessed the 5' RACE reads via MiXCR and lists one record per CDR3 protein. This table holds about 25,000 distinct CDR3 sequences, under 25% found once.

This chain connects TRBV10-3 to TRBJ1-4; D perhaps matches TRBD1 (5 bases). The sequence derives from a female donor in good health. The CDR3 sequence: CAIRQGDNEKLFF. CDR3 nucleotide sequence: TGTGCCATCCGGCAAGGGGATAATGAAAAACTGTTTTTT.